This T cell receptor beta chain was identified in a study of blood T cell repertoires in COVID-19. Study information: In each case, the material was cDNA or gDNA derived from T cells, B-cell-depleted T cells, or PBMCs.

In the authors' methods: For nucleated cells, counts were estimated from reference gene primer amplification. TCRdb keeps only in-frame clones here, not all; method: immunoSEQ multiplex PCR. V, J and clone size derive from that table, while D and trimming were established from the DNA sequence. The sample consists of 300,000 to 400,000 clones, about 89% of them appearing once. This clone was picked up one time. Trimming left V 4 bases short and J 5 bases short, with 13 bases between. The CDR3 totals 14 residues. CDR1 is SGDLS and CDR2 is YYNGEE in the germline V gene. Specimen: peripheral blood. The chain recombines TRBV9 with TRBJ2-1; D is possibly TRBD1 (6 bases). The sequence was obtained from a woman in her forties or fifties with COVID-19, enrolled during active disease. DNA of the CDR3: TGTGCCAGCAGCCCGGGGACAAATGACAATGAGCAGTTCTTC. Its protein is CASSPGTNDNEQFF.